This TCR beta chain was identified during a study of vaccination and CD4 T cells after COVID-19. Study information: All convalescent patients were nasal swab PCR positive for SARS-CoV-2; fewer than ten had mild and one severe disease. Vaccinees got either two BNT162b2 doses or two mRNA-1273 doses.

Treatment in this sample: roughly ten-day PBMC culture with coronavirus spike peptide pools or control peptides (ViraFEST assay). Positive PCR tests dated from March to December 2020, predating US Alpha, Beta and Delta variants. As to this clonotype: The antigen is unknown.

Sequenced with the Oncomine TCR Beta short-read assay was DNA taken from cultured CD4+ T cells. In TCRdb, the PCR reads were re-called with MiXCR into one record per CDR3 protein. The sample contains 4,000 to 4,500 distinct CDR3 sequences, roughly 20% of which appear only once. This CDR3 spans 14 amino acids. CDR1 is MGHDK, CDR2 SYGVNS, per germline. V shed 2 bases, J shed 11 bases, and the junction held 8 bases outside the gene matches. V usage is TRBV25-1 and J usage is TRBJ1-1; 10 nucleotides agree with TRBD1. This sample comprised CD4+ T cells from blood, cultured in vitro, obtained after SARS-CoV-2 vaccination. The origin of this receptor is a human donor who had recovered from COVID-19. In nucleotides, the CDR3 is TGTGCCAGCAGTGAACTCTTAGACAGGGGGCGGGCTTTCTTT. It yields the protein CASSELLDRGRAFF. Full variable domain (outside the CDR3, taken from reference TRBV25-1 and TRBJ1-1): EADIYQTPRYLVIGTGKKITLECSQTMGHDKMYWYQQDPGMELHLIHYSYGVNSTEKGDLSSESTVSRIRTEHFPLTLESARPSHTSQYLCASSELLDRGRAFFGQGTRLTVV.